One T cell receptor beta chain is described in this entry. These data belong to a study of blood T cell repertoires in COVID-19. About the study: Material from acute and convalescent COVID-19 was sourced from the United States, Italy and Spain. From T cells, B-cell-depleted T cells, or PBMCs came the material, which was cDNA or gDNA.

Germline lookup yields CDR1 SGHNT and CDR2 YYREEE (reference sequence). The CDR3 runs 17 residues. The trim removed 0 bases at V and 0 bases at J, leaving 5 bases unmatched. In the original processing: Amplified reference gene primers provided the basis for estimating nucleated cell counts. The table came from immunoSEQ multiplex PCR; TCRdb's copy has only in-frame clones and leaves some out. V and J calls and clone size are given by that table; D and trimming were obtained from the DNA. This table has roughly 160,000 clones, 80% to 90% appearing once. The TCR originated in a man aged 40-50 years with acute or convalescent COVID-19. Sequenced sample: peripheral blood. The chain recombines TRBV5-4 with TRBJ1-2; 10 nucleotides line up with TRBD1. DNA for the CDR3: TGTGCCAGCAGCTTGGGACAGGGGGCCCCCGCTAACTATGGCTACACCTTC. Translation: CASSLGQGAPANYGYTF.